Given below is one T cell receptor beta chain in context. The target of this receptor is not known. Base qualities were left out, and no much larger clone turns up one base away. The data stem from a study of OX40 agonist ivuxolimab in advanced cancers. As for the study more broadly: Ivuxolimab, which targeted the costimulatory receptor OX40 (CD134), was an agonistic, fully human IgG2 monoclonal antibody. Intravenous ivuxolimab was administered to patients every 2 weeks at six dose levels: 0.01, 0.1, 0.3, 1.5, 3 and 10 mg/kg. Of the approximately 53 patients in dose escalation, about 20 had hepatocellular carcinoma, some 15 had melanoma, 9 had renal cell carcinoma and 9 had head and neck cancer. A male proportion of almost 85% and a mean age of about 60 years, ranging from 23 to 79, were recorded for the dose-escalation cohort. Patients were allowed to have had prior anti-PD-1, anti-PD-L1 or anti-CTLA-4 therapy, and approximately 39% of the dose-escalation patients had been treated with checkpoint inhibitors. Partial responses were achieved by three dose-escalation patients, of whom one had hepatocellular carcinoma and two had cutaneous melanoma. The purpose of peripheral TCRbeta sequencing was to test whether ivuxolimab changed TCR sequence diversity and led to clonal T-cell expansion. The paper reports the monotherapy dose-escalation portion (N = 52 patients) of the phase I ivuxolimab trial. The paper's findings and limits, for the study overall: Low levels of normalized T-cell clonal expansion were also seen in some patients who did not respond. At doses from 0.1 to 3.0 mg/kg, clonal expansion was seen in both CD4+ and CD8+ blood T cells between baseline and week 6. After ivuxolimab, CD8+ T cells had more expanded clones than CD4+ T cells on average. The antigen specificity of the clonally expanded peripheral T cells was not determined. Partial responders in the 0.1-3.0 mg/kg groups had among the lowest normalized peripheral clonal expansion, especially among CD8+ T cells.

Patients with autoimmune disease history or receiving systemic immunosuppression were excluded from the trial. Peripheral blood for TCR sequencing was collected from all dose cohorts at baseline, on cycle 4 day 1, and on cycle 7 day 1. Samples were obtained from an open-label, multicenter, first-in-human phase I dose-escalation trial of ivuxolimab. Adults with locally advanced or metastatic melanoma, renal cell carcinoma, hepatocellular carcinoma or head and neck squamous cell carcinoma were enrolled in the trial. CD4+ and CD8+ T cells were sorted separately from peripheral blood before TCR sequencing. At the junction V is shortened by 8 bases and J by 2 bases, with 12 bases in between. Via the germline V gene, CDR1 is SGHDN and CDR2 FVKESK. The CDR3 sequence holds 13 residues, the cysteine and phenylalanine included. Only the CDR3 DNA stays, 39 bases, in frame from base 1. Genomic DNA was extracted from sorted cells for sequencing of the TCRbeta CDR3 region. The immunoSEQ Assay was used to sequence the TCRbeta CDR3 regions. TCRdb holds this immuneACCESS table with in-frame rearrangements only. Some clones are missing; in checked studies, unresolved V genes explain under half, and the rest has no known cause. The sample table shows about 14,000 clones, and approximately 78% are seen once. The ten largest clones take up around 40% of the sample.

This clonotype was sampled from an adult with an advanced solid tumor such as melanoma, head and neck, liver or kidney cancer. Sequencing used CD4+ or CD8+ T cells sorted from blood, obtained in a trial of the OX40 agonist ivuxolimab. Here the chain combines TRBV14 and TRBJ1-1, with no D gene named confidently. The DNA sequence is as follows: TGTGCCAGCGCTACCTTGGATAACACTGAAGCTTTCTTT. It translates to CASATLDNTEAFF.